This section outlines one TCR beta chain sequence together with its context. Its specificity is unknown. TCRbeta library preparation incorporated unique molecular identifiers. TCRdb passed the PCR reads through MiXCR, listing each CDR3 protein once. In the table there are roughly 50,000 distinct CDR3 sequences, around 40% of which are singletons. This record belongs to a study of T-cell reconstitution after alpha-beta-depleted transplantation in children. Points from the study as a whole: TCRbeta diversity was high at day 60 in some patients (a result of surviving recipient T cells and thymic progenitors).

The length of the CDR3 is 12 residues. The germline V and J ends were trimmed by 4 bases and 6 bases, with 10 bases remaining between them. From germline, CDR1 is SQVTM and CDR2 ANQGSEA. The clonotype originates from a male patient younger than 18 who had a stem cell transplant for acute lymphoblastic leukemia, so the T cells may come from the graft donor. The rearrangement uses TRBV29-1 and TRBJ2-1, with D perhaps TRBD1 (6 bases). Specimen: PBMCs, mostly from graft donor cells, collected 360 days after TCRalphabeta/CD19-depleted stem cell transplant. The CDR3 reads CSVGGHRNEQFF. Written as DNA, the CDR3 is TGCAGCGTTGGGGGACATCGCAATGAGCAGTTCTTC.